The following is a T cell receptor beta chain sequence with its context. The antigen is unknown. The CDR3 sequence is 15 residues long. From germline, CDR1 is SGHRS and CDR2 YFSETQ. V trimming: 1 base; J trimming: 3 bases; junction bases outside the gene matches: 3. TCRdb keeps only in-frame clones here, not all; method: immunoSEQ multiplex PCR. The sample includes some 1,100,000 clones, around three quarters of them seen just once. In the CD4+ fraction, cells were divided into CD45RA+ naive and CD45RA-negative memory subsets. This record belongs to a study of shared clonotypes between healthy human individuals. Study-wide context: Each donor's CD4 naive and CD4 memory cells filled three plates apiece, CD8 naive two, and CD8 memory one.

General observations from the study: When compared with the clonotypes that were shared by all four sorted-subset donors, the non-shared clonotypes turned out to have lower generation probabilities.

The material sequenced was memory CD4+ T cells from PBMCs. Subset specified: CD45RA-negative fraction. The J gene is TRBJ2-1, the V gene TRBV5-1, with 8 bases lining up with TRBD1. The sequence came from a man aged 18-30 years in good health. Some clones in this sample may be carry-over from other donors' samples. The CDR3 nucleotides are TGCGCCAGCAGCTTGCCACAGGGGGACTACAATGAGCAGTTCTTC. Its protein is CASSLPQGDYNEQFF.